Presented here are 11 T cell receptor beta chains from one specimen sequenced in a study of shared clonotypes between healthy human individuals. The method was immunoSEQ multiplex PCR; TCRdb's version includes in-frame clones alone and lacks a portion of them. The repertoire consists of approximately 2,000,000 clones, with approximately 90% occurring once and the leading ten covering approximately 0.4%. Sequenced input: naive CD4+ T cells from PBMCs. Regarding subset: CD45RA+ positively selected. Source of these receptors: a man between 18 and 35 years old in good health. Some clones in this sample may be carry-over from other donors' samples.

The chain uses TRBV28 and TRBJ1-4; no clear D gene. Trimming cost V 8 bases and J 7 bases, with 17 bases left between them. Germline V CDR1 and CDR2: MDHEN, SYDVKM. The CDR3 runs to 14 residues. DNA of the CDR3: TGTGCCAGCCGTGAGGCGGGCTGGAGTGAAAAACTGTTTTTT. Protein sequence: CASREAGWSEKLFF.

This rearrangement joins TRBV27 to TRBJ2-2; TRBD1 or TRBD2 may be the D gene (5 bases each). Trimming took off 6 bases at V and 6 bases at J, with 17 bases between the two ends. This CDR3 is built from 15 residues. Germline V lookup: CDR1 MNHEY, CDR2 SMNVEV (reference sequence). CDR3 coding DNA: TGTGCCAGCAGCCCCGGGTGGGGGAAGGCCGGGGAGCTGTTTTTT. This sequence encodes CASSPGWGKAGELFF.

The V and J genes are TRBV4-1 and TRBJ2-5, with D maybe TRBD1 (6 bases). The CDR3 loop spans 14 amino acids. Trimming took 3 bases from V and 5 from J, leaving 13 bases between them. The V gene's germline CDR1 is MGHRA and CDR2 YSYEKL. The CDR3 bases are TGCGCCAGCAGCCAGATACAGGGACGGGAGACCCAGTACTTC. Its translation: CASSQIQGRETQYF.

CDR3 sequence reads: CASSPPPGSVTDTQYF. Here the CDR3 DNA reads TGTGCCAGCTCACCACCGCCCGGCTCCGTCACAGATACGCAGTATTTT. The rearrangement links TRBV18 to TRBJ2-3, with D hard to call. The CDR3 is 16 residues long. V shed 0 bases and J shed 2 bases, with 12 bases lying between them. The germline CDR1 and CDR2 sequences are KGHSH and LQKENI.

This clone occurred a few times. The chain carries TRBV27 and TRBJ1-2; 11 bases align to TRBD1. This CDR3 is 15 amino acids long. Germline CDR1 reads MNHEY; CDR2 reads SMNVEV (reference sequence). Unmatched junction bases numbered 10, after V lost 4 bases and J lost 9 bases. In nucleotides, the CDR3 is TGTGCCAGCAGTTCCAGCCCCGGGACAGGGGGTCGCTACACCTTC. It is translated as CASSSSPGTGGRYTF.

This chain joins TRBV10-3 and TRBJ1-4; 8 positions agree with TRBD1. Germline CDR1 reads ENHRY; CDR2 reads SYGVKD. V gave up 7 bases and J gave up 0 bases; unmatched junction bases: 1. CDR3 length equals 14 residues. In DNA form, the CDR3 reads TGTGCCATCAAGGACAGGGCAACTAATGAAAAACTGTTTTTT. Amino acid sequence: CAIKDRATNEKLFF.

This sequence joins TRBV28 and TRBJ2-7, with 12 bases identical to TRBD2. Germline V gives CDR1 MDHEN, CDR2 SYDVKM. Trimming cost V 2 bases and J 5 bases; bases outside gene matches: 10. CDR3 length equals 17 residues. For the CDR3, the DNA is TGTGCCAGCAGTTTAGCTAGCGGGAGGGCCCGGGGGAACGAGCAGTACTTC. Protein sequence: CASSLASGRARGNEQYF.

In the case of this clone: Other nucleotide sequences from this sample produce the same CDR3. V and J are TRBV5-4 and TRBJ1-2; D is perhaps TRBD1 (5 bases). This CDR3 is built from 13 residues. Germline CDR1 and CDR2: SGHNT and YYREEE (reference sequence). V dropped 3 bases and J dropped 5 bases, with 11 bases sitting between them. The CDR3 spells CASSSDRSYGYTF. CDR3 DNA sequence: TGTGCCAGCAGCTCCGACAGATCTTATGGCTACACCTTC. Supplemented by reference TRBV5-4 and TRBJ1-2, the full variable domain reads ETGVTQSPTHLIKTRGQQVTLRCSSQSGHNTVSWYQQALGQGPQFIFQYYREEENGRGNFPPRFSGLQFPNYSSELNVNALELDDSALYLCASSSDRSYGYTFGSGTRLTVV.

The chain couples TRBV4-1 to TRBJ2-7; D call uncertain. The CDR3 loop spans 15 amino acids. Looked up from germline, CDR1 is MGHRA and CDR2 is YSYEKL. The V and J ends lost 3 bases and 1 base respectively, with 13 bases between them. The CDR3, as DNA: TGCGCCAGCAGCCAGGTTCCGGATATGTCCTACGAGCAGTACTTC. As protein: CASSQVPDMSYEQYF.

The chain has TRBV27 and TRBJ1-1, with D tentatively TRBD1 (6 bases). The CDR3 totals 16 residues. V lost 3 bases and J lost 3, with 17 bases in between. Germline lookup yields CDR1 MNHEY and CDR2 SMNVEV (reference sequence). The CDR3 loop is CASSLSVGAGDTEAFF. CDR3 DNA: TGTGCCAGCAGTTTGTCAGTGGGGGCCGGGGACACTGAAGCTTTCTTT.

This clone was counted a few times. Other nucleotide sequences in the sample specify the same CDR3. This chain uses TRBV28 with TRBJ1-5, with D uncertain. CDR1 and CDR2 (germline): MDHEN, SYDVKM. The CDR3 has 13 amino acids. The V and J ends lost 4 bases and 3 bases respectively, with 7 bases between them. Here the CDR3 reads CASSSLNNQPQHF. In nucleotides, the CDR3 is TGTGCCAGCAGTTCCCTCAACAATCAGCCCCAGCATTTT. Full variable domain (outside the CDR3, taken from reference TRBV28 and TRBJ1-5): DVKVTQSSRYLVKRTGEKVFLECVQDMDHENMFWYRQDPGLGLRLIYFSYDVKMKEKGDIPEGYSVSREKKERFSLILESASTNQTSMYLCASSSLNNQPQHFGDGTRLSIL.